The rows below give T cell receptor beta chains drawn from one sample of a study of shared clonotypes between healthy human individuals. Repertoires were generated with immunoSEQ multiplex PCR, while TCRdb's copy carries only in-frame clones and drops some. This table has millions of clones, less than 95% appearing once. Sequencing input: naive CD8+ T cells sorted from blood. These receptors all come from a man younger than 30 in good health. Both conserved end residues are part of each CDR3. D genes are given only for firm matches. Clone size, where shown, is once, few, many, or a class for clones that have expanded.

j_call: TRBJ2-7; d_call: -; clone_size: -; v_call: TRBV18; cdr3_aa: CASSPPDRYEQYF; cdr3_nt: TGTGCCAGCTCACCTCCCGACAGATACGAGCAGTACTTC
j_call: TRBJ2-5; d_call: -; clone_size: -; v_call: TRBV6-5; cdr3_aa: CASIRPGAEETQYF; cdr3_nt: TGTGCCAGCATTAGGCCGGGGGCGGAAGAGACCCAGTACTTC
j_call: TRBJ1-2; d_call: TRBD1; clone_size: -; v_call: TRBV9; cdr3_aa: CASSVEGTGGYGYTF; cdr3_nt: TGTGCCAGCAGCGTAGAAGGGACAGGGGGATATGGCTACACCTTC
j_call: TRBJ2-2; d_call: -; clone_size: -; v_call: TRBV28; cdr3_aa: CASTPPGARTGELFF; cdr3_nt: TGTGCCAGCACCCCCCCGGGGGCAAGAACCGGGGAGCTGTTTTTT
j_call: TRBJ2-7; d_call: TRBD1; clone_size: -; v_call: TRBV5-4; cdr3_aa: CASSYLGGGLSEQYF; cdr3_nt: TGTGCCAGCAGCTATCTAGGGGGCGGGCTCTCCGAGCAGTACTTC
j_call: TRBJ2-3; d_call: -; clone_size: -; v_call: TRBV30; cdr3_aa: CAWSPPVGGWSDTQYF; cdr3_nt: TGTGCCTGGAGTCCCCCGGTTGGAGGTTGGTCAGATACGCAGTATTTT
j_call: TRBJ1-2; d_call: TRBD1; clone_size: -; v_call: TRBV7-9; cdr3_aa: CASSVGAGGYGYTF; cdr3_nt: TGTGCCAGCAGCGTCGGTGCAGGGGGATATGGCTACACCTTC
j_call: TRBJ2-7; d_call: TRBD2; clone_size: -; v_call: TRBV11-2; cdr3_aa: CASLGLAGGPNEQYF; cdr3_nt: TGTGCCAGCTTGGGACTAGCGGGAGGGCCAAACGAGCAGTACTTC
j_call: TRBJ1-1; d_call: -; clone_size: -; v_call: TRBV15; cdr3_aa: CATSEGFVNTEAFF; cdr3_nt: TGTGCCACCAGCGAGGGTTTTGTGAACACTGAAGCTTTCTTT
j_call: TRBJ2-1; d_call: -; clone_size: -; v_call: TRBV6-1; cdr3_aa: CASSEGLDRAYEQFF; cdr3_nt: TGTGCCAGCAGTGAAGGATTGGACAGAGCCTATGAGCAGTTCTTC
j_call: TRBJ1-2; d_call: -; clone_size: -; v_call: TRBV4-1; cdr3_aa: CASSPKQDYGYTF; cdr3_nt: TGCGCCAGCAGCCCGAAACAGGACTATGGCTACACCTTC
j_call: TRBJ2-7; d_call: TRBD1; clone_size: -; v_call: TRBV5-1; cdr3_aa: CASSVGQGTYEQYF; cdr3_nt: TGCGCCAGCAGCGTGGGACAGGGGACATACGAGCAGTACTTC
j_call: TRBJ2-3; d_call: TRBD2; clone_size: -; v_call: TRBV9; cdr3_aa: CASSVGSSSGRSDTQYF; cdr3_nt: TGTGCCAGCAGCGTAGGTTCGTCTAGCGGACGTAGTGATACGCAGTATTTT
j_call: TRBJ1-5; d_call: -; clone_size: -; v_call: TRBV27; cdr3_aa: CASSSQGPNQPQHF; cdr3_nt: TGTGCCAGCAGTTCACAGGGTCCAAATCAGCCCCAGCATTTT
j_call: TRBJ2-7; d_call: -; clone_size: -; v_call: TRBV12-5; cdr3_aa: CASPDTGPKDEQYF; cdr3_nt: TGTGCTAGTCCAGATACAGGGCCGAAAGACGAGCAGTACTTC
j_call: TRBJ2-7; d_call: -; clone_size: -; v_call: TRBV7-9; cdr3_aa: CASSLSNEQYF; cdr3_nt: TGTGCCAGCAGCTTAAGTAACGAGCAGTACTTC
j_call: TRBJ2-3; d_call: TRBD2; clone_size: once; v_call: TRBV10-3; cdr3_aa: CAISARLAGGTDTQYF; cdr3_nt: TGTGCCATCAGTGCAAGGCTAGCGGGGGGAACAGATACGCAGTATTTT
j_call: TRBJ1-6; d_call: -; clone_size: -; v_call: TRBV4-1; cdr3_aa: CASSLQASSSYNSPLHF; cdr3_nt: TGCGCCAGCAGCCTACAGGCCAGCAGCTCCTATAATTCACCCCTCCACTTT
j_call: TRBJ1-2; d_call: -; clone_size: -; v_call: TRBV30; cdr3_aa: CAWTGGENYGYTF; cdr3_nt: TGTGCCTGGACGGGCGGGGAGAACTATGGCTACACCTTC
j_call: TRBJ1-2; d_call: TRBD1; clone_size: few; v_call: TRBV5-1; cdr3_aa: CASSLQGGYGYTF; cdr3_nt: TGCGCCAGCAGCCTCCAGGGGGGCTATGGCTACACCTTC
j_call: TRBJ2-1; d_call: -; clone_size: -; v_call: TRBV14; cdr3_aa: CASSLSLDEQFF; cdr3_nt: TGTGCCAGCAGCCTATCTTTGGATGAGCAGTTCTTC
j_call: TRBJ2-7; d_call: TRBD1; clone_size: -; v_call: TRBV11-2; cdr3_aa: CASSPGQGAWEQYF; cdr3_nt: TGTGCCAGCAGCCCCGGACAGGGGGCGTGGGAGCAGTACTTC
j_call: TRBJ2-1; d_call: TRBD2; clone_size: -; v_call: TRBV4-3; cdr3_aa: CASSPEGGSYNEQFF; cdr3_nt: TGCGCCAGCAGCCCCGAGGGCGGGAGTTACAATGAGCAGTTCTTC
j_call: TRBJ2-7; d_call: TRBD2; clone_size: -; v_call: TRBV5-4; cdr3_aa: CASSFSGEPYEQYF; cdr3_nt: TGTGCCAGCAGCTTCAGCGGGGAACCCTACGAGCAGTACTTC
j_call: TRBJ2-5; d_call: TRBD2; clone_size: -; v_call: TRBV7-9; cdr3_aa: CASSLLAGGLGETQYF; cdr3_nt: TGTGCCAGCAGCTTACTAGCGGGGGGCCTCGGAGAGACCCAGTACTTC
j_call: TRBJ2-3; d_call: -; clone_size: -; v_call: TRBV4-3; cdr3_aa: CASSQEGTGTGTDTQYF; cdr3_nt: TGCGCCAGCAGCCAAGAGGGTACCGGGACTGGCACAGATACGCAGTATTTT
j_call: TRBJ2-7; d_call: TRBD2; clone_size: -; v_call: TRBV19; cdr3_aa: CASSIASGRGNEQYF; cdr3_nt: TGTGCCAGTAGTATCGCTAGCGGGAGAGGGAACGAGCAGTACTTC
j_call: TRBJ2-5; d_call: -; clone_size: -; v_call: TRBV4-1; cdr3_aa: CASSQEGRLAGGETQYF; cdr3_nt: TGCGCCAGCAGCCAAGAGGGCAGGTTGGCAGGAGGAGAGACCCAGTACTTC
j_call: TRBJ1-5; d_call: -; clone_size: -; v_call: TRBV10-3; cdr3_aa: CATTGASNSNQPQHF; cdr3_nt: TGTGCCACCACCGGGGCTAGCAATAGCAATCAGCCCCAGCATTTT
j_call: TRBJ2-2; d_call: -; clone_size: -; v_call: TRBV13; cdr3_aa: CASSLDRVTGKNTGELFF; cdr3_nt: TGTGCCAGCAGCTTAGATCGTGTGACCGGAAAAAACACCGGGGAGCTGTTTTTT
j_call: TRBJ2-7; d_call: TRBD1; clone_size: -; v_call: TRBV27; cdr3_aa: CASSLVGTGGSEQYF; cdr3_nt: TGTGCCAGCAGTCTAGTAGGGACAGGGGGCAGCGAGCAGTACTTC
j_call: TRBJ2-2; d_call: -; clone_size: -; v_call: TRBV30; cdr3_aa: CASDGLNTGELFF; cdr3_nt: TGTGCCTCCGATGGCCTTAACACCGGGGAGCTGTTTTTT
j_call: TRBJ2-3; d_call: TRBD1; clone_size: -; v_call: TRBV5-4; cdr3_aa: CASSPTPTGTDTQYF; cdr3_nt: TGTGCCAGCAGCCCTACCCCGACAGGGACAGATACGCAGTATTTT
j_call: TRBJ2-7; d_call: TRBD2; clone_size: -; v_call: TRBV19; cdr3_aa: CASSSSGRDYEQYF; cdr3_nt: TGTGCCAGTAGTTCCAGCGGGAGGGACTACGAGCAGTACTTC
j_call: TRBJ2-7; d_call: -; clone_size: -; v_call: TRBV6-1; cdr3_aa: CASSELGGGESSYEQYF; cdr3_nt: TGTGCCAGCAGTGAACTCGGAGGTGGGGAAAGCTCCTACGAGCAGTACTTC
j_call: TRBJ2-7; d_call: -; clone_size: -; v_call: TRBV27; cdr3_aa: CASSYRKTYEQYF; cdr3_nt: TGTGCCAGCAGTTACCGGAAAACCTACGAGCAGTACTTC
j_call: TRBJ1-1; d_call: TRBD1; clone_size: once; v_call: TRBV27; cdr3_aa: CASSLVPPTGREAFF; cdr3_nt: TGTGCCAGCAGTTTAGTACCCCCGACAGGGCGTGAAGCTTTCTTT
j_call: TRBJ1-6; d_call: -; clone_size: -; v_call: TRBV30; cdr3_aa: CAWSGEIRFGIGNSPLHF; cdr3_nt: TGTGCCTGGAGTGGGGAAATTCGGTTTGGGATCGGTAATTCACCCCTCCACTTT
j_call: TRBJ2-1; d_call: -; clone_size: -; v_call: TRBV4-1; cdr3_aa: CASSQEFYNEQFF; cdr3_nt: TGCGCCAGCAGCCAAGAGTTCTACAATGAGCAGTTCTTC
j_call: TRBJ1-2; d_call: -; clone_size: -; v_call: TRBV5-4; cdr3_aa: CASSPRGIGYGYTF; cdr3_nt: TGTGCCAGCAGCCCCAGGGGAATTGGCTATGGCTACACCTTC
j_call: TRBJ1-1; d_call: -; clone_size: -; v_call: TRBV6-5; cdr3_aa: CASSYGEGLTEAFF; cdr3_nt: TGTGCCAGCAGTTACGGGGAGGGGCTCACTGAAGCTTTCTTT
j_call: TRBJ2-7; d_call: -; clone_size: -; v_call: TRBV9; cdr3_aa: CASSPSGYEQYF; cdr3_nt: TGTGCCAGCAGCCCCTCCGGATACGAGCAGTACTTC
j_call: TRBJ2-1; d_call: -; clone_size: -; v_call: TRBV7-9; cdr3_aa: CASSLPGRGRDNEQFF; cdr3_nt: TGTGCCAGCAGCCTGCCCGGTCGGGGCAGAGACAATGAGCAGTTCTTC
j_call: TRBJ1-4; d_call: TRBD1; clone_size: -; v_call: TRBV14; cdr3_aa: CASSQLGTGPNEKLFF; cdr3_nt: TGTGCCAGCAGCCAACTCGGGACAGGCCCGAATGAAAAACTGTTTTTT
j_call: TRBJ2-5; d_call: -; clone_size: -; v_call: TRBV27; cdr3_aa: CASSLSGSGTQYF; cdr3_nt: TGTGCCAGCAGTCTCTCGGGCAGCGGGACCCAGTACTTC
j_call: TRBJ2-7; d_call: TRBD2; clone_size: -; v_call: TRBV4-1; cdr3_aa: CASSPAGEPYEQYF; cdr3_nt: TGCGCCAGCAGCCCGGCGGGGGAGCCCTACGAGCAGTACTTC
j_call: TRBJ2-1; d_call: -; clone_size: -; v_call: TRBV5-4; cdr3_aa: CASSSSENSYNEQFF; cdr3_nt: TGTGCCAGCAGCTCGTCTGAGAATTCCTACAATGAGCAGTTCTTC
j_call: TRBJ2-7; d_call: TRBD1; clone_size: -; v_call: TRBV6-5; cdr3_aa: CASSTGVEQYF; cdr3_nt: TGTGCCAGCAGTACAGGGGTCGAGCAGTACTTC
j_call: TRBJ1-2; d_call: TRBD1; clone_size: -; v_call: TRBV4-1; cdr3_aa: CASSLYQDRGLVDYGYTF; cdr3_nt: TGCGCCAGCAGCCTTTATCAGGACAGGGGGCTTGTGGACTATGGCTACACCTTC
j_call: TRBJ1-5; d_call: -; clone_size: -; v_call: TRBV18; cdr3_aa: CASSPKTDTDQPQHF; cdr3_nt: TGTGCCAGCTCACCTAAGACAGATACAGATCAGCCCCAGCATTTT
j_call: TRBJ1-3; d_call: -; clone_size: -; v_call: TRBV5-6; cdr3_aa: CASSLFGNGNTIYF; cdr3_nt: TGTGCCAGCAGCTTGTTTGGGAACGGAAACACCATATATTTT
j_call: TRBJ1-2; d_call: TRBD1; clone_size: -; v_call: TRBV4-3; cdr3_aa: CASSQVWQGDYGYTF; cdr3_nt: TGCGCCAGCAGCCAAGTCTGGCAGGGGGACTATGGCTACACCTTC
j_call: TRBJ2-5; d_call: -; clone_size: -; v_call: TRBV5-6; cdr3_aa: CASSLGLGDETQYF; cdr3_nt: TGTGCCAGCAGCCTCGGTCTGGGGGACGAGACCCAGTACTTC
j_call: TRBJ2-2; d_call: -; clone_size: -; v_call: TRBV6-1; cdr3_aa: CASSETGGRTGELFF; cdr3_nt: TGTGCCAGCAGTGAAACGGGGGGCCGGACCGGGGAGCTGTTTTTT